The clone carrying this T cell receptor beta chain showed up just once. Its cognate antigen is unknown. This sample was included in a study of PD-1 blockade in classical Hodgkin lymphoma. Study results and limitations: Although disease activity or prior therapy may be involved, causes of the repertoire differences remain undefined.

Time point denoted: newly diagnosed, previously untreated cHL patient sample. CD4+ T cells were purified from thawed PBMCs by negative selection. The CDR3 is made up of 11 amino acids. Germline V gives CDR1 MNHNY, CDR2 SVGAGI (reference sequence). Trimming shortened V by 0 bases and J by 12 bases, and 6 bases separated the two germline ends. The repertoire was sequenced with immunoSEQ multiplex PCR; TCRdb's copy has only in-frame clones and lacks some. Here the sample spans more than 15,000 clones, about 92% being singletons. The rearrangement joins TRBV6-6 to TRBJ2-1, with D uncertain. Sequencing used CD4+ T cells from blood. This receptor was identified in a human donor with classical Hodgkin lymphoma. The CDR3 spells CASSYSYAQFF. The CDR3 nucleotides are TGTGCCAGCAGTTACTCCTATGCGCAGTTCTTC.